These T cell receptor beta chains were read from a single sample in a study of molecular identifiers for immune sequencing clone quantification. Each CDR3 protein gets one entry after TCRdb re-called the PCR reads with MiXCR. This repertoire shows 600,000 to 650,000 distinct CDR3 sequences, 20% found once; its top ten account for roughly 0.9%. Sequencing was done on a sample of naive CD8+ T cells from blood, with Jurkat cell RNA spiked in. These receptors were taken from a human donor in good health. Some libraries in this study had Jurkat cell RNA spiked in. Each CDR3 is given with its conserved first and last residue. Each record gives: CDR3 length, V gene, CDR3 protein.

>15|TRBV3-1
CASSPSRRGQEAQYF
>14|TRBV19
CASSRWGEEDTQYF
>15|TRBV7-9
CASSATTDPEETQYF
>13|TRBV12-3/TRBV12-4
CASSLGIRTEAFF
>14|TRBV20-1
CSARGRQGLETQYF
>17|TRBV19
CASSSSSSGQAWYEQYF
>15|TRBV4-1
CASSQEGRGNYEQYF
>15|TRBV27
CASSLHFSGAGELFF
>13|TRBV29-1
CSVLTGPTDTQYF
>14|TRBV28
CASSLPGVSYEQYF
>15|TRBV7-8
CASSSPPGQSVEQYF
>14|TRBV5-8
CASSTRQASYEQYF
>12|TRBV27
CASSQGTQPQRF
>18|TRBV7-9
CASSPKTGANGGTTEAFF
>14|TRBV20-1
CSARTGQGGHEQYF
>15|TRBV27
CASSLITAGANVLTF
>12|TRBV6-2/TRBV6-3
CASSYGVDIQYF
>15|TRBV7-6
CASSPGQVRQETQYF
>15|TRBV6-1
CASSASGHSNQPQHF
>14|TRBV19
CASSMTGTGPEQYF
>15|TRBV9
CASSATDSSGNTIYF
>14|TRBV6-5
CASSPDVGREKLFF
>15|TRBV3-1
CASSQGTANTGELFF
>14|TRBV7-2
CASSLPDNQETQYF
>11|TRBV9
CASVPRAEQYF
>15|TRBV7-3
CASSSTGTSKNEQFF
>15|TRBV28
CASSNPGGANTEAFF
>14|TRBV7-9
CASRWDYKEETQYF
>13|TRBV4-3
CASSPSRTGQAFF
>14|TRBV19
CASSIVSGANVLTF
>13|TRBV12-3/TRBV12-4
CASSPSGAQPQHF
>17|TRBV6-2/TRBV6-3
CASSYPTGEANTGELFF
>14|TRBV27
CASSSFGQQETQYF
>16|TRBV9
CASSPRTREGTGELFF
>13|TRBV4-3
CASSQEPYREQYF
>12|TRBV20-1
CSAATGSYEQYF
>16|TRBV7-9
CASSSPRGGSTDTQYF
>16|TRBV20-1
CSARDLETSFPDTQYF
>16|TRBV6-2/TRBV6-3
CASTYAQGWGTDTQYF
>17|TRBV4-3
CASSQVARGTGTLEQYF
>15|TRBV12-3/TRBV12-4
CASTPLMEATDTQYF
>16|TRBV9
CASAKIGASGTDTQYF